The 15 T cell receptor beta chains below all came from one sample that was sequenced in a study of long-term antiretroviral therapy in people with HIV. The libraries were made with immunoSEQ v3.0 at survey level. Sequencing used immunoSEQ multiplex PCR; TCRdb keeps in-frame clones, though not all of them. The sample shows more than 15,000 clones, around 96% of them seen only once. The material was unsorted PBMCs, obtained around 10 years after starting antiretroviral therapy. The receptors were gathered from a man aged 25-45 years with HIV.

The CDR3 region is CASSPAGEVDGYTF. CDR3 DNA sequence: TGTGCCAGTAGTCCCGCAGGGGAGGTTGATGGCTACACCTTC. V gene TRBV19 combines with J gene TRBJ1-2; a weak D match, TRBD1 (6 bases). CDR1 and CDR2 (germline): LNHDA, SQIVND (reference sequence). The CDR3 length is 14 residues. V was trimmed by 5 bases and J by 6 bases, leaving 16 bases between them.

V and J are TRBV2 and TRBJ2-3; D is perhaps TRBD1 (8 bases). The CDR3 is 15 amino acids. CDR1 SNHLY and CDR2 FYNNEI come from the germline V gene. Trimming left V 8 bases short and J 3 bases short, with 18 bases between. CDR3 protein: CASGGVGQATDTQYF. Written as DNA, the CDR3 is TGTGCCAGCGGGGGGGTGGGACAGGCTACAGATACGCAGTATTTT.

The V call is TRBV7-9, the J call TRBJ2-7; 7 bases agree with TRBD1. CDR3 length: 14 amino acids. V lost 5 bases to trimming and J lost 5 bases; unmatched junction nucleotides: 9. Germline CDR1 and CDR2: SEHNR and FQNEAQ (reference sequence). CDR3 amino acids: CASSPLRQGDEQYV. The CDR3 DNA sequence: TGTGCCAGCAGCCCGCTACGACAGGGCGACGAGCAGTACGTC.

This clone appeared a single time. The gene calls are TRBV6-5 and TRBJ2-2; the D is unclear. The CDR3 is 14 amino acids. V shed 1 base and J shed 6 bases, with 9 bases lying between them. Per the germline V gene, CDR1 is MNHEY and CDR2 is SVGAGI. The DNA for the CDR3 is TGTGCCAGCAGTTACTTCTCGCCGGCCGGGGAGCTGTTTTTT. Its protein is CASSYFSPAGELFF.

This chain links TRBV7-9 with TRBJ1-1; D is possibly TRBD1 (6 bases). Deletions cut 6 bases from V and 8 bases from J, with 16 bases between. CDR1 is SEHNR, CDR2 FQNEAQ, per germline (reference sequence). The CDR3 spans 13 residues. The CDR3 region has the DNA TGTGCCAGCAGTTGGGACACCCCAAAAGAAGCTTTCTTT. Translation gives CASSWDTPKEAFF.

The gene calls are TRBV11-1 and TRBJ2-1, with 11 bases matching TRBD2. Per the germline V gene, CDR1 is SGHAT and CDR2 is FQDESV (reference sequence). With V trimmed by 5 bases and J by 5 bases, 11 bases remained unmatched. The CDR3 is 17 amino acids. As DNA, the CDR3 is TGTGCCAGCAGCCAAAGGGGCACTAGCGGGGGTAACAATGAGCAGTTCTTC. Translating it yields CASSQRGTSGGNNEQFF.

This rearrangement joins TRBV7-2 to TRBJ1-5; possible D gene TRBD1, 5 bases. The CDR3 runs to 12 residues. V lost 4 bases, J lost 9 bases, and 10 bases lay in between. Germline V CDR1 and CDR2: SGHTA, FQGNSA. The DNA of the CDR3 is TGTGCCAGCAGCTCCCAGGGTGGGCCCCAGCATTTT. As protein: CASSSQGGPQHF.

The chain combines TRBV28 with TRBJ1-4; possible D gene TRBD1, 5 bases. V shed 4 bases and J shed 0 bases, with 24 bases lying between them. The CDR3 runs to 20 residues. In germline, CDR1 is MDHEN, CDR2 SYDVKM. CDR3 protein: CASSYPSQVEVDATNEKLFF. CDR3 sequence (DNA): TGTGCCAGCAGTTACCCCTCACAGGTAGAGGTCGATGCAACTAATGAAAAACTGTTTTTT. Full variable domain (rest looked up from reference TRBV28 and TRBJ1-4): DVKVTQSSRYLVKRTGEKVFLECVQDMDHENMFWYRQDPGLGLRLIYFSYDVKMKEKGDIPEGYSVSREKKERFSLILESASTNQTSMYLCASSYPSQVEVDATNEKLFFGSGTQLSVL.

The rearrangement joins TRBV30 to TRBJ1-4; TRBD1 matches at 9 bases. The germline V gene has CDR1 GTSNPN and CDR2 SVGIG (reference sequence). V trimming: 4 bases; J trimming: 0 bases; junction bases outside the gene matches: 9. This CDR3 spans 17 amino acids. CDR3 amino acids: CAWTPRGQGPTNEKLFF. The CDR3 nucleotides are TGTGCCTGGACCCCCAGGGGACAGGGACCAACTAATGAAAAACTGTTTTTT.

This sequence joins TRBV10-3 and TRBJ2-3; D may be TRBD1 or TRBD2 (5 bases each). The ends were cut back, 9 bases at V and 1 base at J, with 8 bases in the middle. The length of the CDR3 is 12 residues. CDR1 is ENHRY, CDR2 SYGVKD, per germline. In nucleotides, the CDR3 is TGTGCCATGGGGGATGGCACAGATACGCAGTATTTT. As protein: CAMGDGTDTQYF.

This clone was found once. The gene calls are TRBV5-1 and TRBJ2-5; D is undetermined. This CDR3 is 10 amino acids long. In germline, CDR1 is SGHRS, CDR2 YFSETQ. V dropped 0 bases and J dropped 6 bases, with 0 bases sitting between them. CDR3 DNA sequence: TGCGCCAGCAGCTTGGAGACCCAGTACTTC. This encodes CASSLETQYF.

The chain uses TRBV9 and TRBJ2-3; 8 bases map to TRBD1. CDR3 size: 15 residues. V shed 0 bases, J shed 4 bases, and the junction held 4 bases outside the gene matches. Germline V CDR1 and CDR2: SGDLS, YYNGEE. The CDR3 region is CASSVGTGTPDTQYF. Written as DNA, the CDR3 is TGTGCCAGCAGCGTAGGGACAGGGACCCCAGATACGCAGTATTTT.

The rearrangement joins TRBV4-1 to TRBJ2-5; 9 nucleotides match TRBD1. V lost 1 base and J lost 5; bases outside the gene matches: 5. CDR1 and CDR2 from the germline V gene are MGHRA and YSYEKL. The CDR3 extends over 15 amino acids. In DNA form, the CDR3 reads TGCGCCAGCAGCCAAGCACAGGGGGCTGGGGAGACCCAGTACTTC. As protein: CASSQAQGAGETQYF.

The V and J genes are TRBV27 and TRBJ1-2, with 9 bases that match TRBD1. The CDR3 runs 13 residues. Trimming removed 4 bases from V and 6 bases from J; junction bases left unmatched: 3. Germline lookup yields CDR1 MNHEY and CDR2 SMNVEV (reference sequence). Here the CDR3 reads CASSSTGGNGYTF. DNA of the CDR3: TGTGCCAGCAGTTCGACAGGGGGTAATGGCTACACCTTC.

The chain uses TRBV5-1 and TRBJ1-5; no definite D call. Per germline, CDR1 SGHRS and CDR2 YFSETQ. This CDR3 region has 13 residues. V lost 4 bases, J lost 9 bases, and 14 bases lay in between. Written as DNA, the CDR3 is TGCGCCAGCAGCGTGGACTCCGGCTTGCCCCAGCATTTT. It yields the protein CASSVDSGLPQHF.